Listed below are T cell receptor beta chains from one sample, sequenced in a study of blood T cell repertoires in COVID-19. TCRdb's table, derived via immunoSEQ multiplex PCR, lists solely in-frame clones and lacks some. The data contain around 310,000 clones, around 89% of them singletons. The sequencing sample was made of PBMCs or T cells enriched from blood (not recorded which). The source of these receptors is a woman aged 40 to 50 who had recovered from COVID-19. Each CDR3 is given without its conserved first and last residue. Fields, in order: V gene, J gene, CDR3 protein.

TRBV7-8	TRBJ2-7	ASSSLREKAYEQY
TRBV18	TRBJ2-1	ASSPSPGREINEQF
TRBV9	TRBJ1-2	ASSVEAGPSYGYT
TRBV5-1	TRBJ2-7	ASSSVTGGGQY
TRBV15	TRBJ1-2	ATSMGQGTNYGYT
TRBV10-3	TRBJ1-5	AIWTGGNQPQH
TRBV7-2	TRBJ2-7	ASSLQGRDYEQY
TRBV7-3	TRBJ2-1	ASSHVAGEQF
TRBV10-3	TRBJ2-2	AIGFGQATGELF
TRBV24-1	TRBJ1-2	ATSESFSGGQVGGYT
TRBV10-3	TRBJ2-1	AIRELAGGNEQF
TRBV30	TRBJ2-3	AWSVPTRTDTQY
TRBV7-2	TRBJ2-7	ASSLGGSGSYEQY
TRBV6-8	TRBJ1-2	ASSTPGIGGYT
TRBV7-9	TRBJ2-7	ASSLALGKTGGYEQY
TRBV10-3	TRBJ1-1	AISHRRGTGDTEAF
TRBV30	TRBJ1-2	AWSPGGYGYT
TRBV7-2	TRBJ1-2	ASSLAPTESYGYT
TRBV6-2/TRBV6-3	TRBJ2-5	ASSPRSIETQY
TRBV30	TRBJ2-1	AWGLAGATEQF
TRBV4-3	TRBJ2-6	ASSQPGHVPSGANVLT
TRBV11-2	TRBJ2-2	ASSLPLQGPNTGELF
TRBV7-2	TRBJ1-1	ASSSTGGPMNTEAF
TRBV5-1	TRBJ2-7	ASSLGLAGSSYEQY
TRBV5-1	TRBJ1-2	ASSLDVGDYGYT
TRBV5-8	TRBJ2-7	ASSSAGRYYEQY
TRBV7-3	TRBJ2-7	ASSFGRSYEQY
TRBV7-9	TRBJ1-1	ANGGDSNTEAF
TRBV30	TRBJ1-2	AWSPGQAGYT